What follows are 15 T cell receptor beta chains derived from one specimen sequenced in a study of blood T cell repertoires in COVID-19. Clones were read by immunoSEQ multiplex PCR, and TCRdb kept only the in-frame ones, dropping some. The sample yields 55,000 to 75,000 clones, over 65% seen once. The source material was peripheral blood. These receptors were taken from an older woman with acute or convalescent COVID-19.

The chain is built from TRBV28 and TRBJ1-4, with D maybe TRBD1 (5 bases). V was cut by 3 bases and J by 12 bases, with 8 bases left in between. CDR3 length: 11 amino acids. Per germline, CDR1 MDHEN and CDR2 SYDVKM. CDR3 region: CASSFTGELFF. The CDR3 nucleotides are TGTGCCAGCAGTTTCACGGGGGAACTGTTTTTT.

V and J are TRBV2 and TRBJ2-6; the D is unclear. CDR3 length equals 15 residues. The V gene's germline CDR1 is SNHLY and CDR2 FYNNEI. V was cut by 7 bases and J by 0 bases, with 10 bases left in between. The CDR3 is CASNGPTSGANVLTF. The DNA of the CDR3 is TGTGCCAGCAATGGTCCTACCTCTGGGGCCAACGTCCTGACTTTC.

The chain has TRBV7-2 and TRBJ1-6, with TRBD1 as a possible D gene (5 bases). Germline V lookup: CDR1 SGHTA, CDR2 FQGNSA. The CDR3 is 17 residues long. The V and J ends lost 5 bases and 5 bases respectively, with 19 bases between them. CDR3 amino acids: CASSQGAAGPHNSPLHF. The DNA of the CDR3 is TGTGCCAGCAGCCAAGGGGCAGCGGGCCCCCATAATTCACCCCTCCACTTT.

This chain joins TRBV9 and TRBJ1-2, with 10 bases aligning to TRBD1. The length of the CDR3 is 16 residues. Trimming took 4 bases from V and 4 from J; bases not matched to a gene: 10. CDR1 and CDR2 from the germline V gene are SGDLS and YYNGEE. The CDR3 region has the DNA TGTGCCAGCAGCCTCAGGACAGGGGGGAATAGCTATGGCTACACCTTC. This encodes CASSLRTGGNSYGYTF. Supplemented by reference TRBV9 and TRBJ1-2, the full variable domain reads DSGVTQTPKHLITATGQRVTLRCSPRSGDLSVYWYQQSLDQGLQFLIQYYNGEERAKGNILERFSAQQFPDLHSELNLSSLELGDSALYFCASSLRTGGNSYGYTFGSGTRLTVV.

This chain joins TRBV6-1 and TRBJ2-7; 7 bases agree with TRBD1. The germline V gene has CDR1 MNHNS and CDR2 SASEGT. CDR3 size: 12 residues. V lost 0 bases and J lost 9; bases outside the gene matches: 2. The CDR3: CASSEARTGQYF. The CDR3 DNA reads TGTGCCAGCAGTGAAGCGAGGACAGGGCAGTACTTC.

On this clone: Different DNA sequences within this sample yield the same CDR3. V usage is TRBV30 and J usage is TRBJ1-5; D unclear. Germline CDR1 reads GTSNPN; CDR2 reads SVGIG (reference sequence). Deletions cut 2 bases from V and 3 bases from J, with 8 bases between. The CDR3 sequence is 13 residues long. DNA for the CDR3: TGTGCCTGGAGTCCAAACTCCAATCAGCCCCAGCATTTT. Its protein product is CAWSPNSNQPQHF. Based on the CDR3 plus reference TRBV30 and TRBJ1-5, the full variable domain is SQTIHQWPATLVQPVGSPLSLECTVEGTSNPNLYWYRQAAGRGLQLLFYSVGIGQISSEVPQNLSASRPQDRQFILSSKKLLLSDSGFYLCAWSPNSNQPQHFGDGTRLSIL.

This chain uses TRBV6-1 with TRBJ2-5, with 13 bases identical to TRBD2. CDR1 MNHNS and CDR2 SASEGT come from the germline V gene. The CDR3 consists of 16 residues. V lost 4 bases to trimming and J lost 5 bases; unmatched junction nucleotides: 7. CDR3 protein: CASSVTPLAGGETQYF. The DNA for the CDR3 is TGTGCCAGCAGTGTCACCCCACTAGCGGGGGGGGAGACCCAGTACTTC.

V and J are TRBV11-3 and TRBJ2-2; maybe TRBD1 (5 bases). V lost 2 bases and J lost 5, with 18 bases in between. Germline values: CDR1 SGHNT, CDR2 YENEEA. The CDR3 is made up of 17 amino acids. The CDR3 DNA reads TGTGCCAGCAGCTTAACCGTGGGGCTATCGTGGACCGGGGAGCTGTTTTTT. Protein: CASSLTVGLSWTGELFF.

This sequence joins TRBV5-1 and TRBJ1-2, with TRBD1 identical over 10 bases. This CDR3 is 13 amino acids long. J lost 10 bases, V lost 5 bases, and 8 bases had no gene match. Germline V gene sequence: CDR1 SGHRS, CDR2 YFSETQ. The CDR3, as DNA: TGCGCCAGCAGTCTTTCCGGGACAGGGGACTACACCTTC. Residues: CASSLSGTGDYTF.

This chain links TRBV3-1 (or the pseudogene TRBV3-2) with TRBJ2-1, with a weak D call TRBD2 (6 bases). The CDR3 has 16 residues. Looked up from germline, CDR1 is LGHDT and CDR2 is YNNKEL (reference sequence). The germline V and J ends were trimmed by 1 base and 4 bases, with 14 bases remaining between them. In nucleotides, the CDR3 is TGTGCCAGCAGCCAAGTAGGAGGGAGGCAGTACAATGAGCAGTTCTTC. It translates to CASSQVGGRQYNEQFF.

CDR3 nucleotides: TGTGCCACCAGCAGAGATGACAGCGGCTACACCTTC. As protein: CATSRDDSGYTF. This sequence joins TRBV15 and TRBJ1-2, with D possibly TRBD1 on 5 matching bases. In germline, CDR1 is LNHNV, CDR2 YYDKDF (reference sequence). Trimming took off 0 bases at V and 8 bases at J, with 7 bases between the two ends. This CDR3 region has 12 residues. Drawing the rest from reference TRBV15 and TRBJ1-2, the complete variable domain is DAMVIQNPRYQVTQFGKPVTLSCSQTLNHNVMYWYQQKSSQAPKLLFHYYDKDFNNEADTPDNFQSRRPNTSFCFLDIRSPGLGDTAMYLCATSRDDSGYTFGSGTRLTVV.

This clone appeared once. This rearrangement joins TRBV11-3 to TRBJ2-2; TRBD2 agrees at 14 bases. Per the germline V gene, CDR1 is SGHNT and CDR2 is YENEEA. Unmatched junction bases numbered 6, after V lost 0 bases and J lost 6 bases. The CDR3 contains 18 residues. CDR3 amino acids: CASSLDPGLAGGAGELFF. The CDR3 coding sequence is TGTGCCAGCAGCTTAGATCCCGGACTAGCGGGAGGCGCCGGGGAGCTGTTTTTT.

The rearrangement joins TRBV7-9 to TRBJ1-3; TRBD1 matches at 8 bases. With V trimmed by 5 bases and J by 2 bases, 2 bases remained unmatched. The CDR3 contains 14 residues. The germline V gene encodes CDR1 SEHNR and CDR2 FQNEAQ (reference sequence). The chain's CDR3 is CASSGQGAGNTIYF. CDR3 sequence (DNA): TGTGCCAGCAGCGGACAGGGAGCTGGAAACACCATATATTTT. Looking up the rest from reference TRBV7-9 and TRBJ1-3 gives the full variable domain: DTGVSQNPRHKITKRGQNVTFRCDPISEHNRLYWYRQTLGQGPEFLTYFQNEAQLEKSRLLSDRFSAERPKGSFSTLEIQRTEQGDSAMYLCASSGQGAGNTIYFGEGSWLTVV.

This clone was observed a few times. The chain joins TRBV12-3 or TRBV12-4 to TRBJ1-2; D gene uncertain. V lost 6 bases and J 5 bases, leaving 13 bases between the germline ends. The CDR3 is 13 amino acids. CDR3 DNA: TGTGCCAGCAGCCCCTCCGGGGATTATGGCTACACCTTC. It translates to CASSPSGDYGYTF.

The CDR3 loop is CASSPGTSGDTDTQYF. The CDR3 bases are TGTGCCAGCAGCCCCGGGACTAGCGGAGACACAGATACGCAGTATTTT. J is TRBJ2-3 and V is TRBV4-2, with 11 bases identical to TRBD2. V trimming: 4 bases; J trimming: 2 bases; junction bases outside the gene matches: 5. The CDR3 runs 16 residues. Germline assignment: CDR1 LGHNA and CDR2 YNFKEQ.